A selection of T cell receptor beta chains follows, all from one sample in a study of OX40 agonist ivuxolimab in advanced cancers. Sequencing was performed with immunoSEQ multiplex PCR; in TCRdb, only in-frame clones are kept and a portion is missing. The table records around 50,000 clones, 75% to 85% of them present only once. Sequencing used CD4+ or CD8+ T cells sorted from blood, obtained in a trial of the OX40 agonist ivuxolimab. Receptor source: an adult with an advanced solid tumor such as melanoma, head and neck, liver or kidney cancer. The CDR3 runs from the conserved cysteine through the conserved F or W. A D gene is named only where the DNA matches it firmly. Some rows have no size entry. The others give once, few or many, or a class for an expanded clone.

D | J | size | V | CDR3 | DNA
TRBD2 | TRBJ2-2 | . | TRBV4-2 | CASSQGAGGLTGELFF | TGTGCCAGCAGCCAAGGCGCGGGGGGGCTCACCGGGGAGCTGTTTTTT
TRBD1 | TRBJ2-5 | . | TRBV19 | CASSPNPQGAWETQYF | TGTGCCAGTAGTCCCAACCCACAGGGGGCTTGGGAGACCCAGTACTTC
. | TRBJ2-3 | . | TRBV5-1 | CASSLERALDTQYF | TGCGCCAGCAGCTTGGAACGGGCTTTAGATACGCAGTATTTT
TRBD2 | TRBJ2-3 | . | TRBV10-1 | CASSELAGGHDTQYF | TGCGCCAGCAGTGAGTTAGCGGGGGGGCACGATACGCAGTATTTT
. | TRBJ2-4 | once | TRBV19 | CASSIRQPQANIQYF | TGTGCCAGTAGTATTCGACAGCCCCAAGCTAATATTCAGTACTTC
. | TRBJ1-4 | . | TRBV19 | CASTPGQGATNEKLFF | TGTGCCAGTACCCCCGGCCAGGGCGCAACTAATGAAAAACTGTTTTTT
TRBD2 | TRBJ2-5 | . | TRBV18 | CASSPLAGGDGTQYF | TGTGCCAGCTCACCTCTAGCGGGGGGCGACGGGACCCAGTACTTC
. | TRBJ1-2 | once | TRBV5-1 | CASSLGHGYGYTF | TGCGCCAGCAGCTTAGGACATGGCTATGGCTACACCTTC
. | TRBJ1-2 | . | TRBV28 | CASSLSVPLGYGYTF | TGTGCCAGCAGTTTATCCGTCCCCTTGGGGTATGGCTACACCTTC
. | TRBJ2-2 | . | TRBV5-1 | CASIGTQNTGELFF | TGCGCCAGCATTGGGACTCAGAACACCGGGGAGCTGTTTTTT
. | TRBJ1-3 | once | TRBV10-2 | CASRQASGNTIYF | TGCGCCAGCCGACAGGCGTCTGGAAACACCATATATTTT
. | TRBJ2-7 | . | TRBV7-9 | CASSSDWYEQYF | TGTGCCAGCAGTTCTGACTGGTACGAGCAGTACTTC
TRBD1 | TRBJ2-7 | . | TRBV7-6 | CASSSTGSTFYEQYF | TGTGCCAGCAGCTCGACAGGGAGCACATTCTACGAGCAGTACTTC
. | TRBJ2-1 | . | TRBV5-6 | CASSLLSSSYNEQFF | TGTGCCAGCAGCTTGCTCAGCAGCTCCTACAATGAGCAGTTCTTC
TRBD2 | TRBJ2-4 | . | TRBV7-8 | CASSWGGTKNIQYF | TGTGCCAGCAGCTGGGGGGGGACCAAAAACATTCAGTACTTC
. | TRBJ1-3 | . | TRBV4-1 | CASSRQGVEGTIYF | TGCGCCAGCAGTAGGCAGGGAGTAGAGGGCACCATATATTTT
TRBD1 | TRBJ1-4 | . | TRBV7-7 | CASSPHRGLNEKLFF | TGTGCCAGCAGCCCTCACAGGGGGCTGAATGAAAAACTGTTTTTT
TRBD1 | TRBJ1-1 | few | TRBV4-1 | CASSRDRGNTEAFF | TGCGCCAGCAGCAGGGACAGGGGGAACACTGAAGCTTTCTTT
. | TRBJ2-3 | . | TRBV19 | CASSPTGNPTDTQYF | TGTGCCAGTAGCCCTACAGGTAACCCCACAGATACGCAGTATTTT
. | TRBJ1-2 | . | TRBV5-4 | CASSQTGFGYTF | TGTGCCAGCAGCCAAACAGGGTTTGGCTACACCTTC
TRBD2 | TRBJ2-5 | . | TRBV11-2 | CASSLDRGEQETQYF | TGTGCCAGCAGCTTAGATCGGGGGGAACAAGAGACCCAGTACTTC
. | TRBJ2-3 | . | TRBV29-1 | CSVVRQGGTDTQYF | TGCAGCGTTGTTCGGCAGGGTGGCACAGATACGCAGTATTTT
TRBD2 | TRBJ2-3 | . | TRBV2 | CASSELAGGADTQYF | TGTGCCAGCAGTGAACTAGCGGGGGGGGCAGATACGCAGTATTTT
. | TRBJ2-7 | . | TRBV5-4 | CASSAGRQDYEQYF | TGTGCCAGCAGCGCCGGACGACAGGACTACGAGCAGTACTTC
. | TRBJ1-1 | once | TRBV7-9 | CASSLEGVGTEAFF | TGTGCCAGCAGCTTAGAAGGAGTTGGCACTGAAGCTTTCTTT
TRBD2 | TRBJ2-3 | . | TRBV7-9 | CASSTRLATDTQYF | TGTGCCAGCAGCACGCGACTAGCGACAGATACGCAGTATTTT
TRBD1 | TRBJ2-7 | . | TRBV5-1 | CASSLDRTGGTYEQYF | TGCGCCAGCAGCTTGGACCGGACAGGGGGAACCTACGAGCAGTACTTC
TRBD1 | TRBJ1-1 | . | TRBV6-6 | CASSYPRDSGNEAFF | TGTGCCAGCAGTTACCCCCGGGACAGTGGGAATGAAGCTTTCTTT
. | TRBJ2-5 | . | TRBV9 | CASSVGVGMETQYF | TGTGCCAGCAGCGTAGGGGTGGGGATGGAGACCCAGTACTTC
. | TRBJ2-1 | . | TRBV9 | CASSAGADVTYNEQFF | TGTGCCAGCAGCGCGGGGGCGGATGTCACCTACAATGAGCAGTTCTTC
TRBD1 | TRBJ1-4 | . | TRBV19 | CASSPSTGLAEKLFF | TGTGCCAGTAGTCCATCGACAGGGTTGGCTGAAAAACTGTTTTTT
. | TRBJ1-1 | few | TRBV15 | CATSSAGFPTEAFF | TGTGCCACCAGCAGCGCCGGGTTCCCCACTGAAGCTTTCTTT
. | TRBJ1-2 | . | TRBV6-6 | CASSPARMGGYTF | TGTGCCAGCAGTCCCGCGCGCATGGGGGGCTACACCTTC
. | TRBJ1-2 | . | TRBV5-6 | CASSFQGIHGYTF | TGTGCCAGCAGCTTCCAGGGAATCCATGGCTACACCTTC
. | TRBJ2-6 | . | TRBV6-1 | CASSEANGINVLTF | TGTGCCAGCAGTGAAGCGAACGGTATCAACGTCCTGACTTTC
. | TRBJ2-3 | . | TRBV7-9 | CASSLGENTDTQYF | TGTGCCAGCAGTCTCGGGGAGAACACAGATACGCAGTATTTT
TRBD1 | TRBJ2-1 | once | TRBV27 | CASSLSPGQGSELNEQFF | TGTGCCAGCAGTTTATCTCCGGGACAGGGCAGCGAACTCAATGAGCAGTTCTTC
TRBD2 | TRBJ2-5 | . | TRBV6-1 | CASSEGLAGVKTQYF | TGTGCCAGCAGTGAGGGACTAGCGGGGGTAAAGACCCAGTACTTC
TRBD1 | TRBJ1-2 | . | TRBV4-1 | CASSGTGDYGYTF | TGCGCCAGCAGCGGGACAGGGGACTATGGCTACACCTTC
. | TRBJ2-6 | once | TRBV19 | CASEGGRSSGANVLTF | TGTGCCAGCGAGGGGGGTCGGAGCTCTGGGGCCAACGTCCTGACTTTC
. | TRBJ2-6 | . | TRBV19 | CASSIDRTPGANVLTF | TGTGCCAGTAGTATAGATAGGACACCTGGGGCCAACGTCCTGACTTTC
TRBD1 | TRBJ2-4 | . | TRBV14 | CASSQGGTGVLPLAKNIQYF | TGTGCCAGCAGCCAAGGCGGGACAGGGGTCCTACCTCTAGCCAAAAACATTCAGTACTTC
. | TRBJ1-2 | . | TRBV10-3 | CAIRAGTSGYTF | TGTGCCATCAGGGCGGGGACAAGTGGCTACACCTTC
. | TRBJ2-7 | few | TRBV5-1 | CASREGFSEQYF | TGCGCCAGCAGGGAGGGGTTTAGCGAGCAGTACTTC
. | TRBJ2-1 | . | TRBV6-5 | CASSYKHLYNEQFF | TGTGCCAGCAGTTACAAACATCTTTACAATGAGCAGTTCTTC
TRBD1 | TRBJ1-1 | . | TRBV27 | CASSLDRANTEAFF | TGTGCCAGCAGTTTAGACAGGGCGAACACTGAAGCTTTCTTT
TRBD2 | TRBJ2-5 | . | TRBV6-1 | CASGTGGAQETQYF | TGTGCCAGCGGAACGGGGGGTGCACAAGAGACCCAGTACTTC
. | TRBJ2-7 | . | TRBV23-1 | CASSQSLQPSYEQYF | TGCGCCAGCAGTCAATCGCTACAGCCTTCCTACGAGCAGTACTTC
TRBD1 | TRBJ2-2 | . | TRBV7-8 | CASNLDRSATGELFF | TGTGCCAGCAATCTGGACAGGTCGGCCACCGGGGAGCTGTTTTTT
TRBD2 | TRBJ2-1 | . | TRBV5-1 | CASSFQGLSGGYNEQFF | TGCGCCAGCAGCTTCCAGGGTTTAAGCGGGGGGTACAATGAGCAGTTCTTC
. | TRBJ1-1 | . | TRBV5-1 | CASSLVRGADTEAFF | TGCGCCAGCAGCTTGGTTCGGGGGGCGGATACTGAAGCTTTCTTT